One and the same sample provided the 19 T cell receptor beta chains below, sequenced in a study of response to subunit inactivated influenza vaccine. TCRdb reanalysed the RT-PCR reads using MiXCR and keeps one entry per CDR3 protein. The table lists 600,000 to 850,000 distinct CDR3 sequences, 14% of them singletons. Here the sequenced sample was PBMCs from blood, taken approximately 15 days before vaccination. Every receptor here comes from a man aged 50-60 years who received an inactivated influenza vaccine.

This chain uses TRBV30 with TRBJ2-1; TRBD1 agrees at 8 bases. CDR1 is GTSNPN and CDR2 is SVGIG in the germline V gene (reference sequence). This CDR3 is 14 amino acids long. The V segment lost 5 bases and the J segment 3 bases; nucleotides outside the gene matches: 6. The CDR3 DNA sequence: TGTGCCTGGGACAGGGGCGCTTTCTACAATGAGCAGTTCTTC. As protein: CAWDRGAFYNEQFF.

This rearrangement joins TRBV7-8 to TRBJ2-2, with D hard to call. CDR1 SGHVS and CDR2 FQNEAQ come from the germline V gene. The CDR3 covers 13 residues. Deletions cut 1 base from V and 8 bases from J, with 8 bases between. As DNA, the CDR3 is TGTGCCAGCAGCTTAGTTCGGCTGGGGGAGCTGTTTTTT. Its protein product is CASSLVRLGELFF.

This clonotype was counted a few times. The chain links TRBV7-2 to TRBJ1-1; D uncertain. Trimming stripped 6 bases from V and 4 bases from J, with 9 bases between. CDR1 is SGHTA and CDR2 is FQGNSA in the germline V gene. The CDR3 has 12 residues. CDR3 sequence reads: CASRYEATEAFF. CDR3 sequence (DNA): TGTGCCAGCAGGTATGAGGCCACTGAAGCTTTCTTT.

This clonotype was counted between two and nine times. V is TRBV12-3 or TRBV12-4 and J is TRBJ2-5; D is perhaps TRBD1 or TRBD2 (5 bases each). CDR3 length: 15 residues. Trimming took off 6 bases at V and 7 bases at J, with 21 bases between the two ends. CDR3 nucleotides: TGTGCCAGCAGAGTTGGGGGAGCCACTCAGGGGACCCAGTACTTC. It is translated as CASRVGGATQGTQYF.

The genes are TRBV5-5 and TRBJ2-7; the match to TRBD1 covers 7 bases. Trimming at V came to 0 bases and at J to 5 bases, leaving 11 bases not matched to a gene. CDR1 SGHKS and CDR2 YYEKEE come from the germline V gene (reference sequence). There are 16 residues in the CDR3. CDR3 region: CASSLEGGFPAHEQYF. The CDR3 DNA is TGTGCCAGCAGCTTGGAAGGGGGCTTCCCGGCGCACGAGCAGTACTTC.

This clonotype was recorded at least ten times. V gene TRBV12-3 or TRBV12-4 combines with J gene TRBJ2-1; 7 bases are a match to TRBD2. V shed 4 bases, J shed 7 bases, and the junction held 10 bases outside the gene matches. The CDR3 extends over 15 amino acids. CDR3 DNA: TGTGCCAGCAGTTCCCCCGGGCGCGGGAGTAATGAGCAGTTCTTC. This encodes CASSSPGRGSNEQFF.

The chain recombines TRBV12-3 or TRBV12-4 with TRBJ2-1; D might be TRBD1 (6 bases). CDR3 length: 15 amino acids. V dropped 6 bases and J dropped 0 bases, with 12 bases sitting between them. This CDR3 is CASRQTGYSYNEQFF. The DNA of the CDR3 is TGTGCCAGCAGACAAACAGGGTACTCCTACAATGAGCAGTTCTTC.

This chain joins TRBV12-3 or TRBV12-4 and TRBJ1-4; no definite D call. The CDR3 sequence is 15 residues long. With 2 bases removed from V and 4 bases from J, the gap between germline ends came to 11 bases. CDR3 loop: CASSLWAGDNEKLFF. Here the CDR3 DNA reads TGTGCCAGCAGTTTATGGGCGGGAGATAATGAAAAACTGTTTTTT.

This clonotype has only a few counts. The chain combines TRBV2 with TRBJ2-5; D might be TRBD1 (6 bases). The germline V gene has CDR1 SNHLY and CDR2 FYNNEI. Deletions cut 4 bases from V and 5 bases from J, with 17 bases between. CDR3 length equals 15 residues. The CDR3 region is CASSGSHQGFETQYF. CDR3 DNA sequence: TGTGCCAGCAGTGGTTCCCACCAGGGGTTTGAGACCCAGTACTTC.

The genes are TRBV20-1 and TRBJ2-5; 11 bases agree with TRBD2. Germline CDR1 DFQATT, CDR2 SNEGSKA (reference sequence). The ends lost 3 bases at V and 4 bases at J; junction bases unmatched: 4. The CDR3 loop spans 14 amino acids. The CDR3 DNA follows: TGCAGTGCTAGGGTTAGCGGGGGGGGAGAGACCCAGTACTTC. It specifies CSARVSGGGETQYF.

This clonotype was seen a few times. The genes are TRBV2 and TRBJ1-1; 7 bases agree with TRBD1. The CDR3 extends over 13 amino acids. Losses at the gene ends were 8 bases for V and 4 bases for J; bases not matched to a gene: 7. Germline V gene lookup returns CDR1 SNHLY and CDR2 FYNNEI. Here the CDR3 DNA reads TGTGCCAGCCGGAATTCAGGGGGCACTGAAGCTTTCTTT. Translated, it gives CASRNSGGTEAFF.

This clonotype has ten or more counts. V is TRBV4-2 and J is TRBJ1-2; D may be TRBD1 (5 bases). Between the trimmed V and J ends, which lost 8 bases and 2 bases, there was a span of 12 bases. In germline, CDR1 is LGHNA, CDR2 YNFKEQ. The CDR3 spans 13 residues. This chain's CDR3 is CASSPGGNYGYTF. The CDR3 DNA reads as TGTGCCAGCTCCCCTGGGGGAAACTATGGCTACACCTTC.

The sample holds a few counts of this clonotype. This sequence joins TRBV25-1 and TRBJ2-2; 7 nucleotides match TRBD2. Unmatched junction bases numbered 4, after V lost 1 base and J lost 5 bases. Germline assignment: CDR1 MGHDK and CDR2 SYGVNS. The CDR3 loop spans 15 amino acids. CDR3 sequence: CASSESGGWTGELFF. DNA of the CDR3: TGTGCCAGCAGTGAATCGGGGGGTTGGACCGGGGAGCTGTTTTTT.

The table lists this clonotype with a few counts. The chain recombines TRBV12-3 or TRBV12-4 with TRBJ2-3; D is unclear. The V end was cut by 2 bases, the J end by 0 bases, with 6 bases between. The CDR3 spans 14 residues. The CDR3 nucleotides are TGTGCCAGCAGTTTACGACAAAGCACAGATACGCAGTATTTT. This sequence encodes CASSLRQSTDTQYF.

Ten or more counts support this clonotype. The chain is built from TRBV7-9 and TRBJ2-7, with 7 bases that match TRBD1. In germline, CDR1 is SEHNR, CDR2 FQNEAQ (reference sequence). V lost 4 bases and J lost 0; bases outside the gene matches: 3. CDR3 length: 14 residues. CDR3 amino acids: CASSSGTDSYEQYF. The CDR3 bases are TGTGCCAGCAGCTCCGGGACAGACTCCTACGAGCAGTACTTC. Looking up the rest from reference TRBV7-9 and TRBJ2-7 gives the full variable domain: DTGVSQNPRHKITKRGQNVTFRCDPISEHNRLYWYRQTLGQGPEFLTYFQNEAQLEKSRLLSDRFSAERPKGSFSTLEIQRTEQGDSAMYLCASSSGTDSYEQYFGPGTRLTVT.

J is TRBJ2-4 and V is TRBV3-1, with 7 bases lining up with TRBD1. With V trimmed by 4 bases and J by 6 bases, 6 bases remained unmatched. This CDR3 has 14 amino acids. Germline V CDR1 and CDR2: LGHDT, YNNKEL (reference sequence). CDR3 sequence: CASSPSTGSNIQYF. The CDR3 bases are TGTGCCAGCAGCCCCTCGACAGGGTCAAACATTCAGTACTTC.

The rearrangement joins TRBV18 to TRBJ2-1; D remains unclear. CDR1 is KGHSH and CDR2 is LQKENI in the germline V gene. The V end was cut by 6 bases, the J end by 9 bases, with 12 bases between. This CDR3 region has 12 residues. CDR3 in amino acids: CASSLDMGEQFF. The CDR3 DNA is TGTGCCAGCTCGCTCGATATGGGTGAGCAGTTCTTC.

The chain uses TRBV12-3 or TRBV12-4 and TRBJ2-3; tentatively, D is TRBD1 or TRBD2 (5 bases each). The CDR3 covers 14 residues. V gave up 4 bases and J gave up 1 base, with 9 bases separating them. The chain's CDR3 is CASSYGTGTDTQYF. The CDR3 region has the DNA TGTGCCAGCAGTTACGGGACGGGCACAGATACGCAGTATTTT.

The genes are TRBV28 and TRBJ2-7, with D perhaps assigned TRBD1 or TRBD2 (5 bases each). From germline, CDR1 is MDHEN and CDR2 SYDVKM. This CDR3 has 13 amino acids. The V and J ends lost 11 bases and 0 bases respectively, with 14 bases between them. The CDR3 loop is CAGRGGSSYEQYF. The DNA for the CDR3 is TGTGCCGGCCGGGGCGGAAGCTCCTACGAGCAGTACTTC.